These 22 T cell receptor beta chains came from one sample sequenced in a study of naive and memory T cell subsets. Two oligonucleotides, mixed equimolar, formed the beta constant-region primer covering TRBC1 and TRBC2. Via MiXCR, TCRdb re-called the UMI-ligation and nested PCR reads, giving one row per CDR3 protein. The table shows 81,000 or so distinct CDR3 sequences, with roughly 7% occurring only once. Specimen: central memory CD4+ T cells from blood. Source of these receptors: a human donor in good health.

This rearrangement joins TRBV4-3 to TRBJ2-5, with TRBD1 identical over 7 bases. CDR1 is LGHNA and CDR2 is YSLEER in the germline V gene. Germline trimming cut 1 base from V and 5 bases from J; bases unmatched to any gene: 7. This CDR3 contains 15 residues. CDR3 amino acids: CASSQGDRGSETQYF. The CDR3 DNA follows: TGCGCCAGCAGCCAAGGGGACAGAGGGTCGGAGACCCAGTACTTC.

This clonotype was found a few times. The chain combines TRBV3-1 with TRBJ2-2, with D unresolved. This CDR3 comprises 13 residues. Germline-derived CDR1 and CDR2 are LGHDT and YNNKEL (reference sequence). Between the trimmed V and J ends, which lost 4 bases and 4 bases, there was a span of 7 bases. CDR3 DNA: TGTGCCAGCAGCCGGCTTGGCACCGGGGAGCTGTTTTTT. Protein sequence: CASSRLGTGELFF.

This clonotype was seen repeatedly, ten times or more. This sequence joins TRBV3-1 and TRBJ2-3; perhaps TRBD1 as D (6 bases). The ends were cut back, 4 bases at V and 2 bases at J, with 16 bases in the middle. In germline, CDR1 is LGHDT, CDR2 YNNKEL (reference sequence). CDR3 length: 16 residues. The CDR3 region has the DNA TGTGCCAGCAGCCCAACTACAGGGTCTTACACAGATACGCAGTATTTT. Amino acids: CASSPTTGSYTDTQYF.

In DNA form, the CDR3 reads TGCAGTGCTAGGGGAGCTCTAACCGGGGAGCTGTTTTTT. Translating gives CSARGALTGELFF. This chain joins TRBV20-1 and TRBJ2-2; a possible D gene is TRBD2 (5 bases). The CDR3 has 13 residues. V was pared by 3 bases and J by 5 bases, with 10 bases between. CDR1 and CDR2 from the germline V gene are DFQATT and SNEGSKA (reference sequence).

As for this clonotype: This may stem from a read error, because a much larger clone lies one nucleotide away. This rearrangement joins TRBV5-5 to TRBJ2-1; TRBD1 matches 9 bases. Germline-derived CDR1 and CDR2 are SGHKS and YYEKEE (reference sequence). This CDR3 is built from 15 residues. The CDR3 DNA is TGTGCCAGCAGCTCCAGTCCGGACAGGGGAAATGGGCAGTTCTTC. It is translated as CASSSSPDRGNGQFF.

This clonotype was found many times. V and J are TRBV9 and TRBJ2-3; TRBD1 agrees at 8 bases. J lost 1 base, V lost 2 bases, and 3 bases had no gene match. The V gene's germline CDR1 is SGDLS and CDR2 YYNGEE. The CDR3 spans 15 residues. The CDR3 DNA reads TGTGCCAGCAGCGTGGCCAGGGGGCGCACAGATACGCAGTATTTT. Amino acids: CASSVARGRTDTQYF.

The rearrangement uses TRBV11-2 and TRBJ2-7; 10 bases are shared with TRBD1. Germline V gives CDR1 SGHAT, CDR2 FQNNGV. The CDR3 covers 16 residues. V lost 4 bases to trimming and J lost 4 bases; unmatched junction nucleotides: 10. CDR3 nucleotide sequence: TGTGCCAGCAGCTCCGCCCGACAGGGGGCCCGGTACGAGCAGTACTTC. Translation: CASSSARQGARYEQYF.

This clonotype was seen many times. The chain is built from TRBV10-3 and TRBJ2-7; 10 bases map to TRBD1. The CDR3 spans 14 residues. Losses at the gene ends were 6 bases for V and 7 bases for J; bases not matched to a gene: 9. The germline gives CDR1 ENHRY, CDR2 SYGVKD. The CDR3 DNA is TGTGCCATCAGCCGGGACAGGGGAATGGGGGAGCAGTACTTC. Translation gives CAISRDRGMGEQYF.

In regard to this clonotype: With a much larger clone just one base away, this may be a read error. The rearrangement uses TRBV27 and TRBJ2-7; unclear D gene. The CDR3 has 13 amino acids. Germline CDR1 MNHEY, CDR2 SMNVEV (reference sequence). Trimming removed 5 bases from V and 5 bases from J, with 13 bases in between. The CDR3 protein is CASSTSRIHEQYF. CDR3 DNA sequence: TGTGCCAGCAGTACAAGCAGAATCCACGAGCAGTACTTC.

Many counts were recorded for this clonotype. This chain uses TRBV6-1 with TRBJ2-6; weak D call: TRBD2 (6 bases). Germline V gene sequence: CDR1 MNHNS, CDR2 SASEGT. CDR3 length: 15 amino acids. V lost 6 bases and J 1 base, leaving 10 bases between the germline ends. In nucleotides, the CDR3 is TGTGCCAGCAGAAACGGGGGTTCTGGGGCCAACGTCCTGACTTTC. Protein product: CASRNGGSGANVLTF.

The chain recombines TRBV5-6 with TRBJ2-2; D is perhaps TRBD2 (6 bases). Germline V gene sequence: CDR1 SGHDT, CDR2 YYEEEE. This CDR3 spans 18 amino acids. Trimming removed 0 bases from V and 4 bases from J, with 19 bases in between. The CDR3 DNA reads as TGTGCCAGCAGCTTGGAGGTAGCGGTCGGACCATCCACCGGGGAGCTGTTTTTT. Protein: CASSLEVAVGPSTGELFF.

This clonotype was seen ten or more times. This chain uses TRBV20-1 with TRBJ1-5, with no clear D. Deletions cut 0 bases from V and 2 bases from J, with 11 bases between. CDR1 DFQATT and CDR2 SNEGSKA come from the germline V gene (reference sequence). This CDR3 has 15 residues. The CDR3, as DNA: TGCAGTGCTAGAGAGTTTATCGGTGGCAATCAGCCCCAGCATTTT. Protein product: CSAREFIGGNQPQHF.

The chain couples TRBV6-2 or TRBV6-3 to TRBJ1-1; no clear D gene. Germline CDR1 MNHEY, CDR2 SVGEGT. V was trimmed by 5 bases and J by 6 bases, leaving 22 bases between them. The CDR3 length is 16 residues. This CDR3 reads CASSGRARGDGSEAFF. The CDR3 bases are TGTGCCAGCAGTGGGAGGGCGCGAGGTGATGGTTCTGAAGCTTTCTTT.

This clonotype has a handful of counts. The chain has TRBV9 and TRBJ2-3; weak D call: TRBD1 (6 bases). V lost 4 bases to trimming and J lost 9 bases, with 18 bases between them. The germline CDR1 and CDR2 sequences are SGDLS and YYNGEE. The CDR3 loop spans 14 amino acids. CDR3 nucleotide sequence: TGTGCCAGCAGCCCCTGGACAGCCCGGGACACGCAGTATTTT. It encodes CASSPWTARDTQYF.

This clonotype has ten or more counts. CDR3 protein: CASSWGGPNEKLFF. CDR3 in DNA: TGTGCCAGCAGCTGGGGGGGGCCCAATGAAAAACTGTTTTTT. This sequence joins TRBV7-2 and TRBJ1-4; a possible D gene is TRBD1 (6 bases). Trimming removed 4 bases at V and 5 bases at J, with 11 bases between. Per the germline V gene, CDR1 is SGHTA and CDR2 is FQGNSA. The CDR3 is 14 amino acids.

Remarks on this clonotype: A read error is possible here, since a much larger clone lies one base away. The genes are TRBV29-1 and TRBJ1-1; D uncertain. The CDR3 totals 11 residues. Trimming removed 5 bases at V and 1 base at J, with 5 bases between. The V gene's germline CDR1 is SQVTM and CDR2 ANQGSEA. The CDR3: CSVSRNTEAFF. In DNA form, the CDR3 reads TGCAGCGTTAGTCGGAACACTGAAGCTTTCTTT.

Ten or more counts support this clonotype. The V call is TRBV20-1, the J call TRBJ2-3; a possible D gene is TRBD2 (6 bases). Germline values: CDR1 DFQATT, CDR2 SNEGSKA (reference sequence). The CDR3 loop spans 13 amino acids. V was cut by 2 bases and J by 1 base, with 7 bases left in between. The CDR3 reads CSARRLGTDTQYF. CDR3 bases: TGCAGTGCTAGAAGACTAGGCACAGATACGCAGTATTTT.

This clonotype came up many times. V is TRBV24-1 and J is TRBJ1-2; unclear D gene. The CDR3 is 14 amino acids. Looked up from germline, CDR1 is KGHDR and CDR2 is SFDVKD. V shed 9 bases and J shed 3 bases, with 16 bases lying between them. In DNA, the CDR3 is TGTGCCACCGCTGGTGAATTCCCCTACTATGGCTACACCTTC. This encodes CATAGEFPYYGYTF.

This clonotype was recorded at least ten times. CDR3 sequence: CASSLRGTNEKLFF. In nucleotides, the CDR3 is TGTGCCAGCAGCTTGCGGGGGACTAATGAAAAACTGTTTTTT. The rearrangement links TRBV5-5 to TRBJ1-4, with D possibly TRBD1 on 5 matching bases. CDR1 is SGHKS and CDR2 is YYEKEE in the germline V gene (reference sequence). The CDR3 totals 14 residues. Trimming stripped 1 base from V and 2 bases from J, with 6 bases between.

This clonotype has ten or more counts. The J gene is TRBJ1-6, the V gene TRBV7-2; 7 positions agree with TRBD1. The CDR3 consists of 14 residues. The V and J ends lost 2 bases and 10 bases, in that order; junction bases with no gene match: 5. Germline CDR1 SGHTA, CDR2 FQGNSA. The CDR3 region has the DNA TGTGCCAGCAGCTTAAGGGACAGAAGGTCACCCCTCCACTTT. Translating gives CASSLRDRRSPLHF.

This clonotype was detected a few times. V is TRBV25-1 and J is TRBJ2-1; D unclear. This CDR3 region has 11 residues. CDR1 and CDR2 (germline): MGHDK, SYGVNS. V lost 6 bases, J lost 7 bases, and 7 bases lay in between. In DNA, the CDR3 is TGTGCCAGCAGGTCCCTGAATGAGCAGTTCTTC. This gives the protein CASRSLNEQFF. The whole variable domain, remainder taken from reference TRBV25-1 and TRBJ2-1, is EADIYQTPRYLVIGTGKKITLECSQTMGHDKMYWYQQDPGMELHLIHYSYGVNSTEKGDLSSESTVSRIRTEHFPLTLESARPSHTSQYLCASRSLNEQFFGPGTRLTVL.

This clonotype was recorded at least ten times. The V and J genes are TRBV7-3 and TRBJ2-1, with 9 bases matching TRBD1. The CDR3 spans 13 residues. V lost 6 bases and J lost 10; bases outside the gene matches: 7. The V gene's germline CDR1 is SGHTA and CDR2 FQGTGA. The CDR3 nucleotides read TGTGCCAGCAGGAGACAGGGGGGACAGGAGCAGTTCTTC. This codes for CASRRQGGQEQFF.